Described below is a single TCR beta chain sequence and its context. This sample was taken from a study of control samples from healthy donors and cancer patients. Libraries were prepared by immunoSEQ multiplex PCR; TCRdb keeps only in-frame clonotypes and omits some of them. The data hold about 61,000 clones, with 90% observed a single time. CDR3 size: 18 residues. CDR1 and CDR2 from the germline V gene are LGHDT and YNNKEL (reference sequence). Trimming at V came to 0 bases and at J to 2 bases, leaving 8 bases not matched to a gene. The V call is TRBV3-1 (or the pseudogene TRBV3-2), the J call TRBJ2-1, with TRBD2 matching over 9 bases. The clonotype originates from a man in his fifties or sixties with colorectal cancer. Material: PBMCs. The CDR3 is CASSQDLAGGQPYNEQFF. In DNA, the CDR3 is TGTGCCAGCAGCCAAGATTTGGCGGGGGGGCAGCCCTACAATGAGCAGTTCTTC.